The clone carrying this TCR beta chain was counted ten times or more. Antigen: not known. The sample originates from a study of CD8 T cells in ankylosing spondylitis. Study results and caveats: Clones linked with disease were CD8+ and fairly uncommon in the peripheral blood. Reportedly, disease-linked clones are significantly enriched in ankylosing spondylitis patients' matched synovial fluid. Previously reported in reactive arthritis synovial fluid and blood were some of the motif variants. Seemingly distinctive of ankylosing spondylitis blood was a TCR beta motif formed by eight highly homologous variants.

For TCR beta, libraries came from quantitative 5'-RACE with molecular barcodes. TCRdb ran MiXCR on the 5' RACE reads and lists one entry per CDR3 protein. The sample yields more than 500,000 distinct CDR3 sequences, roughly 5.3% seen once. The CDR3 extends over 15 amino acids. Trimming stripped 2 bases from V and 5 bases from J, with 10 bases between. CDR1 SGHTA and CDR2 FQGNSA come from the germline V gene. The sample taken for sequencing was blood, either unsorted or a sorted T cell fraction (not recorded which). This sequence was found in a male donor with ankylosing spondylitis. This sequence joins TRBV7-2 and TRBJ1-6; the D gene is possibly TRBD1 (6 bases). In nucleotides, the CDR3 is TGTGCCAGCAGCTTACGGGGGGCGAATAATTCACCCCTCCACTTT. Amino acid sequence: CASSLRGANNSPLHF. The complete variable domain, with remaining parts taken from reference TRBV7-2 and TRBJ1-6, reads GAGVSQSPSNKVTEKGKDVELRCDPISGHTALYWYRQSLGQGLEFLIYFQGNSAPDKSGLPSDRFSAERTGGSVSTLTIQRTQQEDSAVYLCASSLRGANNSPLHFGNGTRLTVT.